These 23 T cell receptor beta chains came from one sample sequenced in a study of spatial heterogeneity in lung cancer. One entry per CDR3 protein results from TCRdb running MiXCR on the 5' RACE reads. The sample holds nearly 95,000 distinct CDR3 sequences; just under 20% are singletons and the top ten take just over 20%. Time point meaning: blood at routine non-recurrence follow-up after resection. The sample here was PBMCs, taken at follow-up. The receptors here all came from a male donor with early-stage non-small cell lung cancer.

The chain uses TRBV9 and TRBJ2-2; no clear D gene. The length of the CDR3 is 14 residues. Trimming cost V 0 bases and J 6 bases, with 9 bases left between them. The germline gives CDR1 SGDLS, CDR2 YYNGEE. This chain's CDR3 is CASSVGTSAGELFF. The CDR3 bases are TGTGCCAGCAGCGTAGGTACATCCGCCGGGGAGCTGTTTTTT.

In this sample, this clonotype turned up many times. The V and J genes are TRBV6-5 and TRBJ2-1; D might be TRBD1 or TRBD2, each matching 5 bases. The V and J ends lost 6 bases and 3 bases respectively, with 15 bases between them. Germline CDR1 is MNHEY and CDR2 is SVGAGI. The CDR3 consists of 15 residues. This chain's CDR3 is CASSRDGRGYNEQFF. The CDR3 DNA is TGTGCCAGCAGCCGGGACGGTCGGGGCTACAATGAGCAGTTCTTC.

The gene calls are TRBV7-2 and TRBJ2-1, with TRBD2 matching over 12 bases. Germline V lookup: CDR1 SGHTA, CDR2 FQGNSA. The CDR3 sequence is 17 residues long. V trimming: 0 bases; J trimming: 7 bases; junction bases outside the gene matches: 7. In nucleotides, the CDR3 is TGTGCCAGCAGCTTAGCCGGGACTAGCGGGTTCCGGAATGAGCAGTTCTTC. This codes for CASSLAGTSGFRNEQFF.

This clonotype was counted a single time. The CDR3 region is CASSMWQNSYNEQFF. CDR3 DNA sequence: TGTGCCAGTAGTATGTGGCAAAACTCCTACAATGAGCAGTTCTTC. The genes are TRBV19 and TRBJ2-1; D uncertain. The CDR3 is made up of 15 amino acids. V was trimmed by 3 bases and J by 0 bases, leaving 9 bases between them. Germline CDR1 is LNHDA and CDR2 is SQIVND (reference sequence).

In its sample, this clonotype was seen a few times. CDR3 nucleotides: TGCAGTGCTAGAGACCCGACAGGGGCAGCGGATGAGCAGTTCTTC. Its protein product is CSARDPTGAADEQFF. This sequence joins TRBV20-1 and TRBJ2-1; 8 nucleotides line up with TRBD1. From germline, CDR1 is DFQATT and CDR2 SNEGSKA (reference sequence). Unmatched junction bases numbered 9, after V lost 0 bases and J lost 8 bases. The CDR3 length is 15 residues.

The CDR3 region is CASSLADGLELFF. The CDR3 nucleotides read TGCGCCAGCAGCTTGGCGGATGGGCTGGAGCTGTTTTTT. The chain combines TRBV5-1 with TRBJ2-2, with no clear D. Germline CDR1 reads SGHRS; CDR2 reads YFSETQ. The CDR3 has 13 residues. V gave up 0 bases and J gave up 10 bases, with 10 bases separating them.

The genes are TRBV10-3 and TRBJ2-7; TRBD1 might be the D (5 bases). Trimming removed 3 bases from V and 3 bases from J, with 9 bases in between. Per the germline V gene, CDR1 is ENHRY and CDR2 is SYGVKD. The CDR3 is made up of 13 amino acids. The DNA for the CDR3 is TGTGCCATCAGTGACCAGGGTAACTACGAGCAGTACTTC. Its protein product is CAISDQGNYEQYF.

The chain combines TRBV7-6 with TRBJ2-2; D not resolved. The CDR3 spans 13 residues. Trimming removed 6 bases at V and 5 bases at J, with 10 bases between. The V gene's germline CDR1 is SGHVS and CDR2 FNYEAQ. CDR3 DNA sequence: TGTGCCAGCAGATCTCTAGAAACCGGGGAGCTGTTTTTT. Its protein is CASRSLETGELFF.

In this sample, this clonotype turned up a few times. The CDR3 loop reads CSAPRDRPSLGNEKLFF. DNA for the CDR3: TGCAGTGCCCCTAGGGACAGGCCCTCGCTGGGTAATGAAAAACTGTTTTTT. This sequence joins TRBV20-1 and TRBJ1-4, with 8 bases lining up with TRBD1. V shed 6 bases, J shed 4 bases, and the junction held 16 bases outside the gene matches. The germline CDR1 and CDR2 sequences are DFQATT and SNEGSKA (reference sequence). The CDR3 is 17 amino acids.

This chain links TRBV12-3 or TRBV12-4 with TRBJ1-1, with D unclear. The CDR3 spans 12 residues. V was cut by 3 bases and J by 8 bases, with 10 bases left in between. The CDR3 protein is CASSFARNEAFF. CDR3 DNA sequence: TGTGCCAGCAGTTTTGCCAGAAACGAAGCTTTCTTT.

The CDR3 region is CASSLGGPNSPQHF. The DNA for the CDR3 is TGTGCCAGCAGCCTGGGGGGGCCTAACTCGCCCCAGCATTTT. The chain joins TRBV7-9 to TRBJ1-5; the D gene is possibly TRBD1 (6 bases). The germline CDR1 and CDR2 sequences are SEHNR and FQNEAQ (reference sequence). Trimming cost V 5 bases and J 9 bases, with 17 bases left between them. CDR3 length: 14 amino acids.

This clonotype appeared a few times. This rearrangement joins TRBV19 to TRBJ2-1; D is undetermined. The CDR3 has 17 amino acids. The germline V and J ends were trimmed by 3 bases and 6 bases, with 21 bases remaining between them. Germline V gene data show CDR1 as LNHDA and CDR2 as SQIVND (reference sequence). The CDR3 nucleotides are TGTGCCAGTAGTATGTTCTCGGAAGAGCCCTTTACCAATGAGCAGTTCTTC. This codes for CASSMFSEEPFTNEQFF.

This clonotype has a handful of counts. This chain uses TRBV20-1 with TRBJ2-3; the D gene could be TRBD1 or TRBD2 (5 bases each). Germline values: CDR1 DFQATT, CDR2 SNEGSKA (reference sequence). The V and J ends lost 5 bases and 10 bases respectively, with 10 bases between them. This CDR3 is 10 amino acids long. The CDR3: CSARSGPQYF. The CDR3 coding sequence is TGCAGTGCTCGTTCGGGGCCGCAGTATTTT.

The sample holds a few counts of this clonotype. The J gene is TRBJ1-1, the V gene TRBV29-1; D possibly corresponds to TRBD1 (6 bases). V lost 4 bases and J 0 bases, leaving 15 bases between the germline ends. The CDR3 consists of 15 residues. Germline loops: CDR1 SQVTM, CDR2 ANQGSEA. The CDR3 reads CSVGLHGQMNTEAFF. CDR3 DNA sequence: TGCAGCGTTGGACTACACGGACAGATGAACACTGAAGCTTTCTTT.

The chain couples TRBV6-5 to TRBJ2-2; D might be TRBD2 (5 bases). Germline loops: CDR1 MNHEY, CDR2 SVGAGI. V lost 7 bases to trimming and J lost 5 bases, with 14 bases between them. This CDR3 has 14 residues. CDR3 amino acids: CASTETRRTGELFF. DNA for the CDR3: TGTGCCAGCACCGAAACTAGGAGAACCGGGGAGCTGTTTTTT.

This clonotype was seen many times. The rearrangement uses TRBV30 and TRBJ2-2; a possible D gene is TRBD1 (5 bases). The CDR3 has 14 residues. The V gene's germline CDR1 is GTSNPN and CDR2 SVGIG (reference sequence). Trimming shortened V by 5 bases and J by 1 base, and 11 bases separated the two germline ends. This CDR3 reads CAWSRQGNTGELFF. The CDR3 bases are TGTGCCTGGTCCCGTCAGGGGAACACCGGGGAGCTGTTTTTT.

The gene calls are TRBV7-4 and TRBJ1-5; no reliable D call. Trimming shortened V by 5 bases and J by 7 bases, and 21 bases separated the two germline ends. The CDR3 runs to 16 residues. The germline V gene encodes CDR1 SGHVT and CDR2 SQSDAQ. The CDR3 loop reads CASSPGVTEERQPQHF. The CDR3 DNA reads TGTGCCAGCAGCCCCGGGGTCACGGAAGAGAGGCAGCCCCAGCATTTT. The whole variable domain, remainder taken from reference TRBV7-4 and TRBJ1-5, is GAGVSQSPRYKVAKRGRDVALRCDSISGHVTLYWYRQTLGQGSEVLTYSQSDAQRDKSGRPSGRFSAERPERSVSTLKIQRTEQGDSAVYLCASSPGVTEERQPQHFGDGTRLSIL.

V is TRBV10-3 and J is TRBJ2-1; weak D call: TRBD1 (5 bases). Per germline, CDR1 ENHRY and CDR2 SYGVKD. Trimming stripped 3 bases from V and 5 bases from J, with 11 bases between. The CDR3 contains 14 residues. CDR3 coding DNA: TGTGCCATCAGTGACCAGACAGTTAACAATGAGCAGTTCTTC. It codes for CAISDQTVNNEQFF.

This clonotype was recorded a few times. The CDR3 loop reads CASSLLGPNTEAFF. CDR3 nucleotides: TGTGCCAGCAGCTTACTCGGGCCGAACACTGAAGCTTTCTTT. The chain joins TRBV7-2 to TRBJ1-1; D uncertain. CDR1 and CDR2 from the germline V gene are SGHTA and FQGNSA. Trimming pared 2 bases from V and 1 base from J, leaving 8 bases between. The CDR3 is made up of 14 amino acids.

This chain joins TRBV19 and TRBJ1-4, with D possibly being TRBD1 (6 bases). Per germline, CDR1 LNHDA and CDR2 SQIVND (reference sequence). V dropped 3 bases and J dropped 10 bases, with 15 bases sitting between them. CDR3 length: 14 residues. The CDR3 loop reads CASSIGGPSGKLFF. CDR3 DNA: TGTGCCAGTAGTATTGGGGGGCCCTCGGGAAAACTGTTTTTT.

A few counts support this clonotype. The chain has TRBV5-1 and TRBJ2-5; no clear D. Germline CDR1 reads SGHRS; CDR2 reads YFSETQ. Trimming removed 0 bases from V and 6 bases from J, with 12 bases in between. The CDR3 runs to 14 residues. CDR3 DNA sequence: TGCGCCAGCAGCTTGGCGACGGAACTCAAGACCCAGTACTTC. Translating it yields CASSLATELKTQYF.

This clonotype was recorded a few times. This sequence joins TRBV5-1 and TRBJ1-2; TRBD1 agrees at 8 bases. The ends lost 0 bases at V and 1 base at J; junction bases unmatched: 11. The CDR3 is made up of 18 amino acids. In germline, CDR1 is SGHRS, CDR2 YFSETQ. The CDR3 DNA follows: TGCGCCAGCAGCTTGGCTGGGACAGGCCAGACTATTAACTATGGCTACACCTTC. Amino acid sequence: CASSLAGTGQTINYGYTF.

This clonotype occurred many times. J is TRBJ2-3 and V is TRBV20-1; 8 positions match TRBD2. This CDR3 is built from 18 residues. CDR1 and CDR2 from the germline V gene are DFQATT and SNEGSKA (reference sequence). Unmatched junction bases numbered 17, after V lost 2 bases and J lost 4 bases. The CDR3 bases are TGCAGTGCTAGATCTAGGAGCGGGAGAAAGGTCAGGGCAGATACGCAGTATTTT. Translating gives CSARSRSGRKVRADTQYF.